The 14 T cell receptor beta chains in this list originate from one sample, sequenced in a study of breast tumors, draining lymph nodes, adjacent tissues. Samples came from axillary lymph nodes draining the breast cancer. TCRdb re-called the multiplex PCR reads through MiXCR, storing one row per CDR3 protein. The table has 200,000 to 300,000 distinct CDR3 sequences, 30% seen once. Sequencing was carried out using axillary lymph node tissue. The receptors stem from a female donor with breast cancer. Some clones in this sample may be carry-over from other donors' samples.

The chain employs TRBV5-4 and TRBJ2-7; 7 bases fit TRBD2. The CDR3 is 16 amino acids. V shed 6 bases, J shed 3 bases, and the junction held 15 bases outside the gene matches. From germline, CDR1 is SGHNT and CDR2 YYREEE (reference sequence). The CDR3 reads CASNSPGGGLVYEQYF. The CDR3 DNA is TGTGCCAGCAACTCCCCGGGCGGGGGACTCGTCTACGAGCAGTACTTC.

This clonotype came up many times. CDR3 sequence (DNA): TGCGCCAGCAACGTGGCGGGAGGCCCCTCCTACGAGCAGTACTTC. It specifies CASNVAGGPSYEQYF. The genes are TRBV5-1 and TRBJ2-7; TRBD2 aligns across 8 bases. Losses at the gene ends were 6 bases for V and 0 bases for J; bases not matched to a gene: 8. This CDR3 has 15 residues. CDR1 is SGHRS, CDR2 YFSETQ, per germline. Variable domain in full (rest from reference TRBV5-1 and TRBJ2-7): KAGVTQTPRYLIKTRGQQVTLSCSPISGHRSVSWYQQTPGQGLQFLFEYFSETQRNKGNFPGRFSGRQFSNSRSEMNVSTLELGDSALYLCASNVAGGPSYEQYFGPGTRLTVT.

This clonotype has only one observation. Possible read error: a much larger clone is one base away. The J gene is TRBJ2-3, the V gene TRBV9, with 8 bases aligning to TRBD2. Germline-derived CDR1 and CDR2 are SGDLS and YYNGEE. The CDR3 has 17 amino acids. In nucleotides, the CDR3 is TGTGCCAGCAGCGTAGGCCCCACAGGGACTAGATCAGATACGCAGTGTTTT. It specifies CASSVGPTGTRSDTQCF. Drawing the rest from reference TRBV9 and TRBJ2-3, the complete variable domain is DSGVTQTPKHLITATGQRVTLRCSPRSGDLSVYWYQQSLDQGLQFLIQYYNGEERAKGNILERFSAQQFPDLHSELNLSSLELGDSALYFCASSVGPTGTRSDTQCFGPGTRLTVL.

This clonotype was recorded a few times. This sequence joins TRBV7-8 and TRBJ1-1, with a possible D match to TRBD1 (5 bases). V was cut by 5 bases and J by 2 bases, with 15 bases left in between. Germline lookup yields CDR1 SGHVS and CDR2 FQNEAQ. The CDR3 extends over 15 amino acids. The CDR3: CASSRTRTPNTEAFF. The CDR3 DNA reads TGTGCCAGCAGCCGGACCCGGACACCTAACACTGAAGCTTTCTTT.

The chain has TRBV7-9 and TRBJ1-1; TRBD1 is a possible D gene (6 bases). The CDR3 is made up of 12 amino acids. CDR1 and CDR2 from the germline V gene are SEHNR and FQNEAQ (reference sequence). The ends were cut back, 6 bases at V and 5 bases at J, with 10 bases in the middle. The CDR3 nucleotides read TGTGCCAGCAGGTTCACAGGGACTGAAGCTTTCTTT. This gives the protein CASRFTGTEAFF.

This clonotype was seen ten or more times. The chain is built from TRBV7-2 and TRBJ2-1; perhaps TRBD2 as D (5 bases). V lost 4 bases and J lost 0, with 10 bases in between. CDR3 length equals 15 residues. Germline CDR1 is SGHTA and CDR2 is FQGNSA. The CDR3, as DNA: TGTGCCAGCAGCTCTCAGCGGAGCTCCTACAATGAGCAGTTCTTC. The encoded protein is CASSSQRSSYNEQFF.

As concerns this clonotype: One base away lies a much larger clone, so this may be a sequencing read error. The chain carries TRBV30 and TRBJ1-5; D gene uncertain. The germline gives CDR1 GTSNPN, CDR2 SVGIG (reference sequence). This CDR3 contains 12 residues. The ends were cut back, 1 base at V and 1 base at J, with 2 bases in the middle. The CDR3 DNA sequence: TGTGCCTGGAGTGCCAGCAATCAGCCCCAGCATTTT. It yields the protein CAWSASNQPQHF.

This clonotype was seen a single time. Possible read error: a much larger clone is one base away. Likely a read error: the CDR3 ends without its conserved phenylalanine or tryptophan. The chain employs TRBV19 and TRBJ2-1; tentative D call: TRBD2 (6 bases). This CDR3 is 16 amino acids long. Germline loops: CDR1 LNHDA, CDR2 SQIVND (reference sequence). Trimming took off 9 bases at V and 4 bases at J, with 22 bases between the two ends. Here the CDR3 DNA reads TGTGCCAGACCGGCGGGCCTAGCGAGAACTTACAATGAGCAGTTCCTC. Its translation is CARPAGLARTYNEQFL.

There are many counts of this clonotype. The J gene is TRBJ1-4, the V gene TRBV19; D is unresolved. Germline V gives CDR1 LNHDA, CDR2 SQIVND (reference sequence). Trimming left V 4 bases short and J 8 bases short, with 8 bases between. The length of the CDR3 is 12 residues. This CDR3 reads CASSSRPEKLFF. The DNA of the CDR3 is TGTGCCAGTAGTAGCCGACCCGAAAAACTGTTTTTT. Variable domain in full (rest from reference TRBV19 and TRBJ1-4): DGGITQSPKYLFRKEGQNVTLSCEQNLNHDAMYWYRQDPGQGLRLIYYSQIVNDFQKGDIAEGYSVSREKKESFPLTVTSAQKNPTAFYLCASSSRPEKLFFGSGTQLSVL.

The chain employs TRBV6-6 and TRBJ2-4, with a tentative D call TRBD2 (5 bases). The CDR3 has 14 residues. Trimming pared 7 bases from V and 8 bases from J, leaving 18 bases between. Germline loops: CDR1 MNHNY, CDR2 SVGAGI (reference sequence). The CDR3 sequence: CASNSGREGDIQYF. As DNA, the CDR3 is TGTGCCAGCAACTCCGGCAGAGAGGGTGACATTCAGTACTTC.

This clonotype occurred a few times. The chain links TRBV28 to TRBJ2-7, with TRBD2 as a possible D gene (5 bases). V shed 7 bases and J shed 2 bases, with 12 bases lying between them. Germline V gene sequence: CDR1 MDHEN, CDR2 SYDVKM. This CDR3 has 13 residues. For the CDR3, the DNA is TGTGCCAGCAAAGTAGCGCGGACCTACGAGCAGTACTTC. This encodes CASKVARTYEQYF.

About this clonotype itself: A much larger clone differs by one base, so this may be a read error. The rearrangement uses TRBV6-2 or TRBV6-3 and TRBJ2-3; TRBD2 agrees at 8 bases. The CDR3 consists of 14 residues. Germline loops: CDR1 MNHEY, CDR2 SVGEGT. J gave up 1 base and V 6 bases, and 3 bases lay outside the gene matches. CDR3 DNA: TGTGCCAGCAGATCGACTAGCGGCACAGATACGCAGTATTTT. This gives the protein CASRSTSGTDTQYF.

This clonotype was detected many times. In DNA form, the CDR3 reads TGTGCCAGCAGCTTAGCGCTTACAGACTACGAGCAGTACTTC. Translation gives CASSLALTDYEQYF. V is TRBV7-8 and J is TRBJ2-7; D gene unclear. The CDR3 loop spans 14 amino acids. V lost 0 bases and J lost 3, with 9 bases in between. Germline lookup yields CDR1 SGHVS and CDR2 FQNEAQ. The whole variable domain, remainder taken from reference TRBV7-8 and TRBJ2-7, is GAGVSQSPRYKVAKRGQDVALRCDPISGHVSLFWYQQALGQGPEFLTYFQNEAQLDKSGLPSDRFFAERPEGSVSTLKIQRTQQEDSAVYLCASSLALTDYEQYFGPGTRLTVT.

This chain links TRBV7-8 with TRBJ2-1; 12 nucleotides line up with TRBD2. CDR1 and CDR2 from the germline V gene are SGHVS and FQNEAQ. After removal of 5 bases from V and 3 bases from J, the junction contained 5 bases not matched to a gene. The CDR3 runs 16 residues. In nucleotides, the CDR3 is TGTGCCAGCAGCCGCCGGACTAGCGGGATCTACAATGAGCAGTTCTTC. Translation gives CASSRRTSGIYNEQFF.